Sequencing of this T cell receptor (beta chain) was carried out in a study of cytomegalovirus exposure and HLA in healthy donors. CDR1 is SGDLS and CDR2 is YYNGEE in the germline V gene. Losses at the gene ends were 4 bases for V and 4 bases for J; bases not matched to a gene: 16. The CDR3 sequence is 17 residues long. The PCR made use of 60 Vbeta and 13 Jbeta primers. Profiled with immunoSEQ multiplex PCR; TCRdb holds only in-frame clones, not every one. This sample contains 30,000 to 35,000 clones. The receptor comes from a woman in her 40s in good health and CMV-seropositive. V and J are TRBV9 and TRBJ1-1; 7 nucleotides match TRBD1. Sample: PBMCs. CDR3 in DNA: TGTGCCAGCAGCCTAGTGACAGGGCGAGCCCCGGGCACTGAAGCTTTCTTT. Amino acids: CASSLVTGRAPGTEAFF.